The 5 T cell receptor beta chains listed next were all sequenced from one sample in a study of CD8 T cells in ankylosing spondylitis. Each CDR3 protein is one row after TCRdb ran MiXCR on the 5' RACE reads. This table has around 300,000 distinct CDR3 sequences, roughly 20% appearing once. The sample consisted of blood, either unsorted or a sorted T cell fraction (not recorded which). These receptors all come from a female donor with ankylosing spondylitis or in good health (not recorded which).

At least ten counts were recorded for this clonotype. The CDR3 is CSVGRPTEGQYF. The DNA of the CDR3 is TGCAGCGTGGGAAGACCGACCGAAGGGCAGTACTTC. J is TRBJ2-7 and V is TRBV29-1; D uncertain. The V and J ends lost 6 bases and 9 bases respectively, with 18 bases between them. The CDR3 is 12 amino acids. CDR1 is SQVTM, CDR2 ANQGSEA, per germline.

Ten or more counts support this clonotype. The rearrangement links TRBV5-1 to TRBJ2-1; 11 bases are a match to TRBD2. The CDR3 is 16 residues long. From germline, CDR1 is SGHRS and CDR2 YFSETQ. Trimming cost V 3 bases and J 9 bases; bases outside gene matches: 11. CDR3 region: CASSSSSGRLSGEQFF. As DNA, the CDR3 is TGCGCCAGCAGCTCCTCTAGCGGGAGGCTCTCGGGTGAGCAGTTCTTC.

This clonotype has more than one count but fewer than ten. The chain uses TRBV20-1 and TRBJ2-1, with D perhaps matching TRBD1 or TRBD2 (6 bases each). The germline gives CDR1 DFQATT, CDR2 SNEGSKA (reference sequence). Trimming removed 6 bases from V and 5 bases from J, with 17 bases in between. The CDR3 length is 14 residues. DNA of the CDR3: TGCAGTGCCCCCCCGGGGGCCGGGGACAATGAGCAGTTCTTC. Translated, it gives CSAPPGAGDNEQFF.

This clonotype came up a few times. J is TRBJ2-7 and V is TRBV20-1; 13 bases are shared with TRBD2. The CDR3 length is 16 residues. With V trimmed by 0 bases and J by 2 bases, 4 bases remained unmatched. Germline V CDR1 and CDR2: DFQATT, SNEGSKA (reference sequence). CDR3 bases: TGCAGTGCTAGAGATTCTGGACTAGCGGGAGCCTACGAGCAGTACTTC. This codes for CSARDSGLAGAYEQYF.

This clonotype has only one observation. The rearrangement joins TRBV7-2 to TRBJ2-2, with D maybe TRBD1 (6 bases). The CDR3 is made up of 16 amino acids. Trimming took off 3 bases at V and 5 bases at J, with 16 bases between the two ends. Germline V CDR1 and CDR2: SGHTA, FQGNSA. The CDR3 sequence: CASSLYSGTTTGELFF. In nucleotides, the CDR3 is TGTGCCAGCAGCTTGTATTCAGGGACAACTACCGGGGAGCTGTTTTTT.